Presented here are 20 T cell receptor beta chains from one specimen sequenced in a study of early T cells in non-severe SARS-CoV-2 infection. TCRdb re-called the 5' RACE reads through MiXCR, storing one row per CDR3 protein. The sample has approximately 73,000 distinct CDR3 sequences, about 11% seen once. What was sequenced was whole blood. These receptors originate from an adult who was a healthcare worker with PCR-confirmed SARS-CoV-2 infection or an uninfected control (not recorded which).

This clonotype has a count of ten or more. The CDR3 sequence is CATSSSGPHQPQHF. Written as DNA, the CDR3 is TGTGCCACCAGCAGTAGTGGTCCACACCAGCCCCAGCATTTT. J is TRBJ1-5 and V is TRBV15; D is uncertain. Germline lookup yields CDR1 LNHNV and CDR2 YYDKDF (reference sequence). This CDR3 has 14 amino acids. The V gene lost 3 bases and the J gene lost 7 bases, with 13 bases spanning the gap. The full variable domain, completed using reference TRBV15 and TRBJ1-5, is DAMVIQNPRYQVTQFGKPVTLSCSQTLNHNVMYWYQQKSSQAPKLLFHYYDKDFNNEADTPDNFQSRRPNTSFCFLDIRSPGLGDTAMYLCATSSSGPHQPQHFGDGTRLSIL.

The table lists this clonotype with a few counts. The chain employs TRBV6-1 and TRBJ2-3; possible D gene TRBD2, 6 bases. Per the germline V gene, CDR1 is MNHNS and CDR2 is SASEGT. Trimming shortened V by 5 bases and J by 2 bases, and 11 bases separated the two germline ends. This CDR3 is built from 14 residues. The CDR3 coding sequence is TGTGCCAGCAGTATAGGGGACTCCACAGATACGCAGTATTTT. It codes for CASSIGDSTDTQYF.

This clonotype was found many times. The gene calls are TRBV10-3 and TRBJ2-3; D might be TRBD1 or TRBD2, each matching 5 bases. The V gene's germline CDR1 is ENHRY and CDR2 SYGVKD. CDR3 length equals 14 residues. V gave up 6 bases and J gave up 2 bases, with 12 bases separating them. CDR3 residues: CAIRPGTNTDTQYF. Here the CDR3 DNA reads TGTGCCATCAGGCCCGGGACCAACACAGATACGCAGTATTTT.

This clonotype was found a few times. This chain uses TRBV6-6 with TRBJ2-5; no clear D gene. The germline CDR1 and CDR2 sequences are MNHNY and SVGAGI (reference sequence). The length of the CDR3 is 15 residues. V lost 2 bases to trimming and J lost 2 bases, with 12 bases between them. CDR3 amino acids: CASSYPNRGQETQYF. CDR3 DNA: TGTGCCAGCAGTTACCCCAACAGAGGTCAAGAGACCCAGTACTTC.

CDR3 amino acids: CASSPHGAAYGYTF. The CDR3 DNA is TGTGCCAGCAGTCCTCACGGGGCCGCCTATGGCTACACCTTC. The rearrangement joins TRBV12-3 or TRBV12-4 to TRBJ1-2; weak D call: TRBD1 (5 bases). This CDR3 has 14 residues. Trimming shortened V by 5 bases and J by 4 bases, and 14 bases separated the two germline ends.

This clonotype was counted ten times or more. The CDR3 bases are TGTGCCAGCAGTTACAGGGAAGCTACGTACTATGGCTACACCTTC. It yields the protein CASSYREATYYGYTF. This chain links TRBV6-6 with TRBJ1-2; the D is unclear. CDR3 length: 15 residues. The germline V and J ends were trimmed by 2 bases and 3 bases, with 13 bases remaining between them. Per germline, CDR1 MNHNY and CDR2 SVGAGI (reference sequence).

The chain's CDR3 is CASSRRTAGDSYEQYF. As DNA, the CDR3 is TGTGCCAGCTCACGCCGGACAGCGGGGGACTCCTACGAGCAGTACTTC. V and J are TRBV18 and TRBJ2-7; 8 bases line up with TRBD2. CDR3 length equals 16 residues. The V segment lost 4 bases and the J segment 0 bases; nucleotides outside the gene matches: 8. The V gene's germline CDR1 is KGHSH and CDR2 LQKENI.

This clonotype was seen a few times. The V gene is TRBV6-5, the J gene TRBJ2-7, with 9 positions matching TRBD1. The CDR3 extends over 14 amino acids. The germline CDR1 and CDR2 sequences are MNHEY and SVGAGI. J lost 2 bases, V lost 6 bases, and 5 bases had no gene match. CDR3 in amino acids: CASSPRQGAYEQYF. As DNA, the CDR3 is TGTGCCAGCAGCCCCAGACAGGGGGCCTACGAGCAGTACTTC.

This rearrangement joins TRBV7-2 to TRBJ2-1; 8 bases are shared with TRBD2. V shed 7 bases and J 0 bases; nucleotides not matched to a gene: 5. The CDR3 is 15 residues long. Germline V gene sequence: CDR1 SGHTA, CDR2 FQGNSA. CDR3 sequence: CASIRGGSSYNEQFF. The DNA for the CDR3 is TGTGCCAGCATCCGCGGGGGGAGCTCCTACAATGAGCAGTTCTTC.

The table lists this clonotype with many counts. The chain has TRBV12-3 or TRBV12-4 and TRBJ1-6; 7 nucleotides match TRBD1. This CDR3 region has 16 residues. Trimming took 6 bases from V and 3 from J; bases not matched to a gene: 8. The CDR3 sequence is CASSQDRKFYNSPLHF. CDR3 in DNA: TGTGCCAGCAGCCAGGACAGGAAATTCTATAATTCACCCCTCCACTTT.

This clonotype occurred many times. The rearrangement joins TRBV6-6 to TRBJ2-2; 9 nucleotides line up with TRBD1. The V gene end was trimmed by 6 bases and the J gene end by 3 bases; junction bases not matched to a gene: 5. CDR1 and CDR2 from the germline V gene are MNHNY and SVGAGI (reference sequence). The CDR3 is made up of 15 amino acids. The CDR3 loop reads CASRSRQGDTGELFF. CDR3 DNA: TGTGCCAGCAGGTCACGACAGGGGGACACCGGGGAGCTGTTTTTT.

This clonotype was counted once. The genes are TRBV12-3 or TRBV12-4 and TRBJ1-4; perhaps TRBD1 as D (6 bases). The V gene lost 6 bases and the J gene lost 5 bases, with 16 bases spanning the gap. CDR3 length equals 15 residues. The CDR3 bases are TGTGCCAGCAGCCCTACAGGGACGGGAAATGAAAAACTGTTTTTT. It is translated as CASSPTGTGNEKLFF.

This clonotype was seen a handful of times. CDR3 residues: CSVEGGTGLFEQYF. CDR3 DNA sequence: TGCAGCGTTGAGGGTGGGACAGGCCTCTTCGAGCAGTACTTC. V usage is TRBV29-1 and J usage is TRBJ2-7; TRBD1 aligns across 8 bases. CDR3 length: 14 residues. CDR1 and CDR2 (germline): SQVTM, ANQGSEA. The trim removed 3 bases at V and 6 bases at J, leaving 10 bases unmatched.

The CDR3 sequence is CASSLGATYEQYF. Here the CDR3 DNA reads TGTGCCAGCAGCTTAGGGGCGACCTACGAGCAGTACTTC. The chain links TRBV7-8 to TRBJ2-7; D gene unclear. The CDR3 totals 13 residues. Per germline, CDR1 SGHVS and CDR2 FQNEAQ. Deletions cut 1 base from V and 2 bases from J, with 6 bases between.

The gene calls are TRBV6-5 and TRBJ2-1, with D perhaps TRBD1 (5 bases). Germline V gene sequence: CDR1 MNHEY, CDR2 SVGAGI. V lost 0 bases, J lost 4 bases, and 10 bases lay in between. The length of the CDR3 is 15 residues. The CDR3 protein is CASSYSQGFYNEQFF. The CDR3 DNA reads as TGTGCCAGCAGTTACTCGCAGGGCTTTTACAATGAGCAGTTCTTC.

This clonotype has more than one count but fewer than ten. The V call is TRBV6-1, the J call TRBJ1-4, with 10 bases that match TRBD1. With 6 bases clipped from V and 5 bases from J, the junction kept 12 bases outside the gene matches. Germline V gene lookup returns CDR1 MNHNS and CDR2 SASEGT. The CDR3 is made up of 17 amino acids. DNA for the CDR3: TGTGCCAGCAGCTTAGCAGGGACAGGGGCGTTCAATGAAAAACTGTTTTTT. It translates to CASSLAGTGAFNEKLFF.

This clonotype was seen repeatedly, ten times or more. The chain couples TRBV29-1 to TRBJ1-2; D uncertain. Germline CDR1 is SQVTM and CDR2 is ANQGSEA. The ends were cut back, 4 bases at V and 2 bases at J, with 5 bases in the middle. The CDR3 contains 11 residues. The CDR3 region has the DNA TGCAGCGTTGCCGGCAACTATGGCTACACCTTC. Encoded protein: CSVAGNYGYTF.

This clonotype has more than one count but fewer than ten. CDR3 sequence: CASSKRDREVGTQYF. The CDR3 nucleotides read TGTGCCAGCAGCAAGAGGGACAGGGAGGTCGGGACCCAGTACTTC. The V and J genes are TRBV7-8 and TRBJ2-5; 9 nucleotides align to TRBD1. Trimming cost V 5 bases and J 7 bases; bases outside gene matches: 11. CDR3 length equals 15 residues. CDR1 and CDR2 (germline): SGHVS, FQNEAQ.

This clonotype was seen a handful of times. V is TRBV7-3 and J is TRBJ2-2; D gene uncertain. V was cut by 2 bases and J by 1 base, with 5 bases left in between. The germline CDR1 and CDR2 sequences are SGHTA and FQGTGA. The CDR3 runs 14 residues. CDR3 protein: CASSLLLNTGELFF. CDR3 sequence (DNA): TGTGCCAGCAGCTTATTACTGAACACCGGGGAGCTGTTTTTT.

There are many counts of this clonotype. The chain is built from TRBV4-2 and TRBJ1-5, with a tentative D call TRBD1 (5 bases). This CDR3 region has 15 residues. Germline V gives CDR1 LGHNA, CDR2 YNFKEQ. The V end was cut by 1 base, the J end by 5 bases, with 12 bases between. DNA of the CDR3: TGTGCCAGCAGCCAAGCCCCTGGAGGGGATCAGCCCCAGCATTTT. Translated, it gives CASSQAPGGDQPQHF.